This T cell receptor beta chain was identified during a study of cytomegalovirus exposure and HLA in healthy donors. The wider study: As an earlier analysis found, 150 million to 200 million T cells yielded some 120 million unique TCR beta sequences. Study-level findings and limits: Most TCR sequences were uncommon, yet certain public TCRs appeared in many donors. Most likely, a cluster of highly shared sequence variants arose as a sequencing artifact.

Worth noting for this clone: Its antigen is not known.

Germline CDR1 and CDR2: SGHTA and FQGNSA. This CDR3 contains 15 residues. V was cut by 3 bases and J by 7 bases, with 16 bases left in between. Researchers ran the PCR with 60 Vbeta and 13 Jbeta primers. In the source study's methods: About 12 million of the 80 million or so unique TCR beta chains counted in a later analysis were shared. TCRdb's table, derived via immunoSEQ multiplex PCR, lists solely in-frame clones and lacks some. Clonal size and the V and J genes are those of that table, whereas D and trimming came from the DNA. The sample lists about 140,000 clones; over 70% were seen once. Sequences were obtained from PBMCs. The origin of this receptor is a male donor in good health and CMV-seronegative. The V and J genes are TRBV7-2 and TRBJ2-1, with D perhaps TRBD1 (5 bases). In DNA, the CDR3 is TGTGCCAGCAGCTTGCCGGTCAGGGTACTGAATGAGCAGTTCTTC. Its translation: CASSLPVRVLNEQFF.